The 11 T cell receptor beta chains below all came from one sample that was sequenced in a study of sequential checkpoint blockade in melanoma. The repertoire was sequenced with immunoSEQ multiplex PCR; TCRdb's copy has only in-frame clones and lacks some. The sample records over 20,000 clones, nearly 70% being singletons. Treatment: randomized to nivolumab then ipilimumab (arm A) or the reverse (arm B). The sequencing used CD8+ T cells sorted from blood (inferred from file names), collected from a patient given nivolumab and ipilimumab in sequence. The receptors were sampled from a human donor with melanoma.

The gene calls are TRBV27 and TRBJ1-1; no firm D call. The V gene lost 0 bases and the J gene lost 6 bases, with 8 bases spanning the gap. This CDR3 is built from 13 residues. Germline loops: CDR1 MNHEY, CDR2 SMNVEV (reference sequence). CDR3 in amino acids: CASSLSPAAEAFF. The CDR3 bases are TGTGCCAGCAGTTTATCGCCAGCGGCTGAAGCTTTCTTT.

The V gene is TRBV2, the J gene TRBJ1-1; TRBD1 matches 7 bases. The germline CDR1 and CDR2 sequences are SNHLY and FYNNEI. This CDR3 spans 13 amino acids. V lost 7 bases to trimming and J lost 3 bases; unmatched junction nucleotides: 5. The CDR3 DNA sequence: TGTGCCAGCAAAGGGGGCGGATACACTGAAGCTTTCTTT. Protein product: CASKGGGYTEAFF. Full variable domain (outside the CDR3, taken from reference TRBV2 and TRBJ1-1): EPEVTQTPSHQVTQMGQEVILRCVPISNHLYFYWYRQILGQKVEFLVSFYNNEISEKSEIFDDQFSVERPDGSNFTLKIRSTKLEDSAMYFCASKGGGYTEAFFGQGTRLTVV.

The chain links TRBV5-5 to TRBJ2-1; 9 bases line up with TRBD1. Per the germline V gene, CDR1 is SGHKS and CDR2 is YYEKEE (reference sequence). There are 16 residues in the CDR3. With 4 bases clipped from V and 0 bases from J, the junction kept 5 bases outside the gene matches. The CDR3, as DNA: TGTGCCAGCAGCCTAGGACAGGGGTTCTCCTACAATGAGCAGTTCTTC. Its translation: CASSLGQGFSYNEQFF.

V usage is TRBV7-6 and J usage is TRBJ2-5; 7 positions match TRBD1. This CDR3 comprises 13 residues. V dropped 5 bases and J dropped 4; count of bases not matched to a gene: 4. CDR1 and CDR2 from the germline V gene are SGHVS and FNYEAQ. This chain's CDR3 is CASSPRQGETQYF. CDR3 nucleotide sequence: TGTGCCAGCAGCCCAAGACAGGGAGAGACCCAGTACTTC.

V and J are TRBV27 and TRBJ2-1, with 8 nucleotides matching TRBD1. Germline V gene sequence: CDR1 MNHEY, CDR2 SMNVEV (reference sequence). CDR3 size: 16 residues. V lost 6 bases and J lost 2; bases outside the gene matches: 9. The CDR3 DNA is TGTGCCAGCAGAAGAGGTACAGGGGGTCCCTACAATGAGCAGTTCTTC. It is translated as CASRRGTGGPYNEQFF.

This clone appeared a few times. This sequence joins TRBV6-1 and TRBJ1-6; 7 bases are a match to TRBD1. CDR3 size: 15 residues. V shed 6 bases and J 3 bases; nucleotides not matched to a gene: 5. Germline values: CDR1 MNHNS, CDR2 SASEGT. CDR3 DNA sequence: TGTGCCAGCAGCCCCGGGACAGTCTATAATTCACCCCTCCACTTT. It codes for CASSPGTVYNSPLHF.

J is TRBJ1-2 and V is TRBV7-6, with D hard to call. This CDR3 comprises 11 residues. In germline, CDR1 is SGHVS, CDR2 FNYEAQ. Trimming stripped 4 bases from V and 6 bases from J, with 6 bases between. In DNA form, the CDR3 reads TGTGCCAGCAGCTCGCAGGATGGCTACACCTTC. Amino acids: CASSSQDGYTF.

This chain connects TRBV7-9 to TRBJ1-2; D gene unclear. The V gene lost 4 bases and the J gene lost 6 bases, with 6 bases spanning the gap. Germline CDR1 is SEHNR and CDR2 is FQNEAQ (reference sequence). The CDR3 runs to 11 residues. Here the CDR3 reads CASSSTDGYTF. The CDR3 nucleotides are TGTGCCAGCAGCTCTACCGATGGCTACACCTTC.

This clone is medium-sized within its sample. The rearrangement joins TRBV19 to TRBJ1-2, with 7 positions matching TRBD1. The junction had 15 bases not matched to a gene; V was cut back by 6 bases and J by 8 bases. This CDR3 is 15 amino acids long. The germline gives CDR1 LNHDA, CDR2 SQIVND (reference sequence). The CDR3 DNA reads TGTGCCAGTAGGCCTTTGACAGGGAGTGCTCAGGGCTACACCTTC. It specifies CASRPLTGSAQGYTF. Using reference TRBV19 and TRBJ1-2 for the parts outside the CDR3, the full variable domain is DGGITQSPKYLFRKEGQNVTLSCEQNLNHDAMYWYRQDPGQGLRLIYYSQIVNDFQKGDIAEGYSVSREKKESFPLTVTSAQKNPTAFYLCASRPLTGSAQGYTFGSGTRLTVV.

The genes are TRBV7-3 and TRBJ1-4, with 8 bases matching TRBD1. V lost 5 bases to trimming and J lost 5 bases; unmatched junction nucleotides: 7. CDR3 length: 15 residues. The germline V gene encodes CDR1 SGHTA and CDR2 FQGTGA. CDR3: CASSSTGGKNEKLFF. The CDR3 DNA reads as TGTGCCAGCAGCAGTACAGGGGGGAAAAATGAAAAACTGTTTTTT.

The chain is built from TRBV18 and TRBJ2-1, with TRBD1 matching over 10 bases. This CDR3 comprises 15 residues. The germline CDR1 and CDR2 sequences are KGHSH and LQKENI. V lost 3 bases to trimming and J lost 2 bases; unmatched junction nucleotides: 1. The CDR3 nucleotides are TGTGCCAGCTCACCGGGACAGGGGACCTACAATGAGCAGTTCTTC. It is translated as CASSPGQGTYNEQFF.